This TCR beta chain is from a study of early T cells in non-severe SARS-CoV-2 infection (dated by TCRdb to about 2021). Broadly, across the study: TCR sequencing used bulk RNA from unsorted whole blood, so alpha and beta chains could not be paired. Study-wide conclusions, independent of this receptor: VDJdb matching was skewed toward anti-spike CD8 responses, so virus-specific expansions were likely underestimated and private and CD4 specificities were missed.

From the germline V gene, CDR1 is MGHRA and CDR2 is YSYEKL. The CDR3 sequence holds 18 residues, the cysteine and phenylalanine included. Only the CDR3 region is kept as DNA, spanning 54 bases read in frame from base 1. Trimmed from V: 1 base; trimmed from J: 8 bases; junction bases lacking a gene match: 13. Set within a cohort of healthcare workers in London, UK, this nested case-control study involved weekly PCR testing of nasopharyngeal swabs along with blood sampling. Healthcare workers were enrolled in the week of the UK lockdown, from 23 to 31 March 2020, and were followed every week for up to roughly 15 weeks. This clonotype was counted between two and nine times. It has no known antigen specificity. Base qualities were left out, and no much larger clone turns up one base away. The library relied on 5' RACE. The run used a NextSeq 500. In the TCR library protocol, unique molecular identifiers were attached to individual cDNA molecules to correct for PCR bias and sequencing error. TCR alpha and beta chains were both sequenced, and the abundances of alpha and beta sequences in each sample were closely correlated with each other. Per the authors' processing: V gene, J gene and CDR3 annotation of TCR sequences was performed with Decombinator V4. TCRs were defined as expanded if a significant change between any two time points was detected under a Poisson model with p below 0.0001. Abundances of TCRs were expressed as counts per million after normalisation to the total number of TCRs sequenced in each sample. TRAV1-2 paired with TRAJ12, TRAJ20 or TRAJ33 defined MAIT TCRs, while TRAV10 paired with TRAJ18 defined iNKT TCRs. VDJdb, accessed on 1 November 2021, was searched for TCRs annotated for CMV, EBV and SARS-CoV-2, and TCRs annotated for more than one antigen were excluded. TCRdb cleaned the public reads at Q25 with fastp, built clones with MiXCR and kept in-frame beta chains. Every CDR3 protein is listed once, alongside the most common genes and DNA of its rows. These V and J calls rely on TCRdb rather than the paper's analysis. The sample table lists 55,000 to 75,000 distinct CDR3 sequences, approximately 11% of them with a count of one. Around 6.1% of the sample is in the top ten clones.

The V and J genes are TRBV4-1 and TRBJ2-1, with 11 central nucleotides matching TRBD2. The material sequenced was whole blood. This TCR came from an adult who was a healthcare worker with PCR-confirmed SARS-CoV-2 infection or an uninfected control (not recorded which). The CDR3 protein is CASSQVQGASGRTDEQFF. The DNA reads TGCGCCAGCAGCCAAGTCCAGGGGGCTAGCGGGAGGACGGATGAGCAGTTCTTC.